Each of the 8 T cell receptor beta chains below was sequenced from the same sample in a study of T cell responses to AZD1222 COVID-19 vaccine. TCRdb's copy holds only in-frame clones and misses some; the assay was immunoSEQ multiplex PCR. Here the sample spans about 200,000 clones, roughly 92% being singletons. Sample: peripheral blood, taken on day 0 of AZD1222 vaccination. The source is an adult in good health.

Note on this clone: This sample also contains other DNA sequences that code for the same CDR3. The J gene is TRBJ1-5, the V gene TRBV18; D is unclear. Between the trimmed V and J ends, which lost 4 bases and 1 base, there was a span of 5 bases. The CDR3 is made up of 13 amino acids. Germline V gives CDR1 KGHSH, CDR2 LQKENI. The CDR3 sequence is CASSLDSNQPQHF. The CDR3 coding sequence is TGTGCCAGCTCACTCGACAGCAATCAGCCCCAGCATTTT.

The V and J genes are TRBV2 and TRBJ2-1; D is ambiguous. Germline CDR1 and CDR2: SNHLY and FYNNEI. The CDR3 consists of 13 residues. Trimming took off 10 bases at V and 5 bases at J, with 15 bases between the two ends. The CDR3 region is CATSLGLDNEQFF. DNA for the CDR3: TGTGCCACCTCATTAGGGTTAGACAATGAGCAGTTCTTC.

The chain couples TRBV5-1 to TRBJ1-2, with D perhaps TRBD1 (6 bases). CDR3 length: 16 residues. CDR1 is SGHRS, CDR2 YFSETQ, per germline. V lost 0 bases and J 4 bases, leaving 16 bases between the germline ends. The CDR3 DNA is TGCGCCAGCAGCTTGGCGGGGGCTCAATCGGGCTATGGCTACACCTTC. This gives the protein CASSLAGAQSGYGYTF.

The V gene is TRBV5-1, the J gene TRBJ2-5; 9 nucleotides match TRBD1. The CDR3 totals 15 residues. Germline trimming cut 0 bases from V and 2 bases from J; bases unmatched to any gene: 2. Per germline, CDR1 SGHRS and CDR2 YFSETQ. The CDR3 spells CASSLVGTGQETQYF. The CDR3 nucleotides are TGCGCCAGCAGCTTGGTTGGGACAGGGCAAGAGACCCAGTACTTC.

The chain carries TRBV9 and TRBJ1-6, with D possibly TRBD1 on 5 matching bases. The CDR3 consists of 15 residues. Germline V gene lookup returns CDR1 SGDLS and CDR2 YYNGEE. Trimming shortened V by 0 bases and J by 10 bases, and 14 bases separated the two germline ends. This CDR3 is CASSVEQGLLSPLHF. The CDR3 nucleotides read TGTGCCAGCAGCGTAGAGCAGGGATTGTTATCACCCCTCCACTTT.

This chain uses TRBV2 with TRBJ2-7, with TRBD1 matching 8 bases. Germline V gene sequence: CDR1 SNHLY, CDR2 FYNNEI. The CDR3 contains 13 residues. J was trimmed by 3 bases and V by 6 bases; bases with no gene match: 4. The CDR3 protein is CASRATGVYEQYF. For the CDR3, the DNA is TGTGCCAGCAGGGCGACAGGGGTCTACGAGCAGTACTTC.

The genes are TRBV7-9 and TRBJ1-1; 11 bases agree with TRBD1. V lost 5 bases to trimming and J lost 4 bases; unmatched junction nucleotides: 15. CDR1 is SEHNR and CDR2 is FQNEAQ in the germline V gene (reference sequence). This CDR3 spans 18 amino acids. The CDR3 here is CASSPTGTGGIMVTEAFF. Here the CDR3 DNA reads TGTGCCAGCAGCCCAACGGGGACAGGGGGGATTATGGTCACTGAAGCTTTCTTT.

This rearrangement joins TRBV18 to TRBJ2-3, with 9 bases that match TRBD1. CDR3 length equals 14 residues. Per germline, CDR1 KGHSH and CDR2 LQKENI. The V gene end was trimmed by 4 bases and the J gene end by 2 bases; junction bases not matched to a gene: 1. CDR3 nucleotides: TGTGCCAGCTCACAACAGGGGGCCACAGATACGCAGTATTTT. This encodes CASSQQGATDTQYF.